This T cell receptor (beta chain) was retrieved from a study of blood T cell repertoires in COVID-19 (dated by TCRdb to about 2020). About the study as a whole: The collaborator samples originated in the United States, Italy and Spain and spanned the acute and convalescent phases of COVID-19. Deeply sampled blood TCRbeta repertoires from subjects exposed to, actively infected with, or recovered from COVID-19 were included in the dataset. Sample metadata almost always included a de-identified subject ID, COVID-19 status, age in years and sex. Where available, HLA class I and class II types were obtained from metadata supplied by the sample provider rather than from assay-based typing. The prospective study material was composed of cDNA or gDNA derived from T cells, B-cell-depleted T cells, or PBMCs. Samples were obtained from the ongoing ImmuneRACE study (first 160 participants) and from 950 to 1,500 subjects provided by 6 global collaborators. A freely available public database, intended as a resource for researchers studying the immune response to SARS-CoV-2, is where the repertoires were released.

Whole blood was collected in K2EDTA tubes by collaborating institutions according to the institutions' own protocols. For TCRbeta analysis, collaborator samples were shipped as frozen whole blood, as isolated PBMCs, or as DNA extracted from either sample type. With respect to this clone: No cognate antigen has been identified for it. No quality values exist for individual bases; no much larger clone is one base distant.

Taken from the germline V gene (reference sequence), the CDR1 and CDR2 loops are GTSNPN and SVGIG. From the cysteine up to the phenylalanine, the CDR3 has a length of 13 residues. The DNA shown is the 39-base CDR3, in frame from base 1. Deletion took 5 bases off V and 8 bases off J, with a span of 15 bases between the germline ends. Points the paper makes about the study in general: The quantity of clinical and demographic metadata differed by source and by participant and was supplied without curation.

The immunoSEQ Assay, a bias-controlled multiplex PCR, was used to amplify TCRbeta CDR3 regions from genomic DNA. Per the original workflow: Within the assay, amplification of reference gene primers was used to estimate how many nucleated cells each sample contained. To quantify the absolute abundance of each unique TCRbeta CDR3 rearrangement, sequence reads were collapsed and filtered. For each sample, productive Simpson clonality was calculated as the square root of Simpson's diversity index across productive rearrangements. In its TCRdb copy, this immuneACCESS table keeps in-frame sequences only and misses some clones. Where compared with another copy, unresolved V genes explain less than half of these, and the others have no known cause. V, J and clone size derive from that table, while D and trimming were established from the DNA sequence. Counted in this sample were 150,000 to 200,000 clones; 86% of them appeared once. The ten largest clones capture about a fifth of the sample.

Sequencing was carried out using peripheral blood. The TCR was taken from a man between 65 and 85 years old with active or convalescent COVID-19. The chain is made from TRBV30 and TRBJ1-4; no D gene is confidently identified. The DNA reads TGTGCCTGGTCTGGGCAGAATGGAGAAAAACTGTTTTTT. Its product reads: CAWSGQNGEKLFF.